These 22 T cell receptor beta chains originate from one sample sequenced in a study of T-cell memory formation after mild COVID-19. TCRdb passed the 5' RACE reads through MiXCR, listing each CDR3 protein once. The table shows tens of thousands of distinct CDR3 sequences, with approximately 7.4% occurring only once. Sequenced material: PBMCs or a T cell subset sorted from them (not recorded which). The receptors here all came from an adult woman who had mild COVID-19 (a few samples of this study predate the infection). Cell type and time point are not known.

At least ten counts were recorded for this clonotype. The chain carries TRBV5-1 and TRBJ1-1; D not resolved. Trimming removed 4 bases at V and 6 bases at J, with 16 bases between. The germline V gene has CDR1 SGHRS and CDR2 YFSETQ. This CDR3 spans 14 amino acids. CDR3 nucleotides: TGCGCCAGCAGCGCCGGACGGTCGTTGGCTGAAGCTTTCTTT. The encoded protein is CASSAGRSLAEAFF.

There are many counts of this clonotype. CDR3 residues: CSADRGPQDTQYF. In DNA form, the CDR3 reads TGCAGTGCCGACAGGGGGCCCCAAGATACGCAGTATTTT. This sequence joins TRBV20-1 and TRBJ2-3; 10 bases align to TRBD1. Trimming at V came to 6 bases and at J to 5 bases, leaving 5 bases not matched to a gene. Germline V gene lookup returns CDR1 DFQATT and CDR2 SNEGSKA (reference sequence). There are 13 residues in the CDR3.

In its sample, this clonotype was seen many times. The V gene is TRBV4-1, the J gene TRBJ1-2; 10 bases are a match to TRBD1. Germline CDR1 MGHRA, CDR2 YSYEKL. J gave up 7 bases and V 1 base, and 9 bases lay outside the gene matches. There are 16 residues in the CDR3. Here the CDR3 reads CASSQGADRGLGGYTF. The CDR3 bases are TGCGCCAGCAGCCAAGGAGCCGACAGGGGGCTGGGTGGCTACACCTTC.

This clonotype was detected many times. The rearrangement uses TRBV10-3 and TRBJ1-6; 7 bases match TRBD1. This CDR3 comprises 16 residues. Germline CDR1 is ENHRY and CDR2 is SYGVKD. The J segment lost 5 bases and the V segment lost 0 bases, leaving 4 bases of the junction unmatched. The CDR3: CAISESPGQNNSPLHF. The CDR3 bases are TGTGCCATCAGTGAGTCCCCGGGACAGAATAATTCACCCCTCCACTTT.

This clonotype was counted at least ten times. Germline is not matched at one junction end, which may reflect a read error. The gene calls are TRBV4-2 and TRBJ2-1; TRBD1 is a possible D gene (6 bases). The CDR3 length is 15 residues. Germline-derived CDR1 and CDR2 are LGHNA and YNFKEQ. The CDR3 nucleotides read TGTGCCAGCAGCCAACCCCGAGGGCAAACTAGGGGGATAAACTTC. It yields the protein CASSQPRGQTRGINF.

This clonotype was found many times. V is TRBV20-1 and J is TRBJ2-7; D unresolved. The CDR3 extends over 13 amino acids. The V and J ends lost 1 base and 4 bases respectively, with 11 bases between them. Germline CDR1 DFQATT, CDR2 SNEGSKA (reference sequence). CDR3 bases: TGCAGTGCTAGAGGGTCCTACATTTACGAGCAGTACTTC. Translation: CSARGSYIYEQYF.

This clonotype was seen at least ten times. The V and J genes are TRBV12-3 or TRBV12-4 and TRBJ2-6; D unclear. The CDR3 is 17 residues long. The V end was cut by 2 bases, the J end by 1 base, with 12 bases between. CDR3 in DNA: TGTGCCAGCAGTTTATTGGGTTTTAAGTCTGGGGCCAACGTCCTGACTTTC. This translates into CASSLLGFKSGANVLTF.

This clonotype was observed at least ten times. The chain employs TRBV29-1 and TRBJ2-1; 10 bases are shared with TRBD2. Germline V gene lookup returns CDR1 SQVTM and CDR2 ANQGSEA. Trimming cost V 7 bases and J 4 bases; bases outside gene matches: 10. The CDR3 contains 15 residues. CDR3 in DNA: TGCAGCGGTCGGACCGGGACTAGCGTTTACAATGAGCAGTTCTTC. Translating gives CSGRTGTSVYNEQFF.

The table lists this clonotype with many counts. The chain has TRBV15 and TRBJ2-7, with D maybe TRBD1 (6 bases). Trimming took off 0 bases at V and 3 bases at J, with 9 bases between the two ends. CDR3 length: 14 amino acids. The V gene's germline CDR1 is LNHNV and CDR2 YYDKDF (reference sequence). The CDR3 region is CATSRDRDNYEQYF. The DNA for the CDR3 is TGTGCCACCAGCAGAGACCGGGACAACTACGAGCAGTACTTC.

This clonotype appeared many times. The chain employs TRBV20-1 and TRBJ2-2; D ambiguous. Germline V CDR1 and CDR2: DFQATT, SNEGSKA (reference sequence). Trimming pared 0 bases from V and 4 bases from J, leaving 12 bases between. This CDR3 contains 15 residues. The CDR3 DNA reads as TGCAGTGCTAGAGATTCGAAGACTGGCACCGGGGAGCTGTTTTTT. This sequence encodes CSARDSKTGTGELFF.

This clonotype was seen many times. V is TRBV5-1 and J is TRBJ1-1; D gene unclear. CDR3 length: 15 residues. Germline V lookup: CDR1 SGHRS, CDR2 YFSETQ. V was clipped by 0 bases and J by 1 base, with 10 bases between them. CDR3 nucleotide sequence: TGCGCCAGCAGCTTGGGGGCCTCCTCGAACACTGAAGCTTTCTTT. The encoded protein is CASSLGASSNTEAFF.

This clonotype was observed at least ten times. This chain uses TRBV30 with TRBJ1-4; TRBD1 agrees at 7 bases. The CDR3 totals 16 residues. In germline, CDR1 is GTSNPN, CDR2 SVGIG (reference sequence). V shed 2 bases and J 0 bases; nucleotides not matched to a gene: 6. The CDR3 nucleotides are TGTGCCTGGAGTACCGACAGGGTTGCAACTAATGAAAAACTGTTTTTT. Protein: CAWSTDRVATNEKLFF. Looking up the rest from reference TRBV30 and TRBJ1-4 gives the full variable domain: SQTIHQWPATLVQPVGSPLSLECTVEGTSNPNLYWYRQAAGRGLQLLFYSVGIGQISSEVPQNLSASRPQDRQFILSSKKLLLSDSGFYLCAWSTDRVATNEKLFFGSGTQLSVL.

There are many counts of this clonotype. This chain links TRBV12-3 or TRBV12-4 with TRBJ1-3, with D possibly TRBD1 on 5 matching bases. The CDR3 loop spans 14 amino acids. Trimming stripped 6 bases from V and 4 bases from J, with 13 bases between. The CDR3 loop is CASSRDSAGNTIYF. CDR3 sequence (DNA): TGTGCCAGCAGCAGAGACAGTGCCGGAAACACCATATATTTT.

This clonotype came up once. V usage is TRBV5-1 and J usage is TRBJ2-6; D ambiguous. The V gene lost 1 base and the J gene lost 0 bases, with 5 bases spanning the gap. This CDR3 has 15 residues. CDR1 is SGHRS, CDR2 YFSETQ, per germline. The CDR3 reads CASSLTGSGANVLTF. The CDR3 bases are TGCGCCAGCAGCTTGACGGGCTCTGGGGCCAACGTCCTGACTTTC.

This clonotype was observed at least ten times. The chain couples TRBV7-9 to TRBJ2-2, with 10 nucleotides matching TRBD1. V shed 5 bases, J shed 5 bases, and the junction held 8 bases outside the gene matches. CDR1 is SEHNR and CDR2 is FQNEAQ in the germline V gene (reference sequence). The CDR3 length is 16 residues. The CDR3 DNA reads TGTGCCAGCAGCGGACAGGGGGAGGTGCCTACCGGGGAGCTGTTTTTT. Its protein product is CASSGQGEVPTGELFF. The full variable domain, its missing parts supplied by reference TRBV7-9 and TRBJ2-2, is DTGVSQNPRHKITKRGQNVTFRCDPISEHNRLYWYRQTLGQGPEFLTYFQNEAQLEKSRLLSDRFSAERPKGSFSTLEIQRTEQGDSAMYLCASSGQGEVPTGELFFGEGSRLTVL.

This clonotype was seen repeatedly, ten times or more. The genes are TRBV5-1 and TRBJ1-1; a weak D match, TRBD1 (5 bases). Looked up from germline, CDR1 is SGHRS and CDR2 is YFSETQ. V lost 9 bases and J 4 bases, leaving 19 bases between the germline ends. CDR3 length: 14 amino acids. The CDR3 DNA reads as TGCGCCACCCGCCCTGGGGCGAGTTTCACTGAAGCTTTCTTT. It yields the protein CATRPGASFTEAFF.

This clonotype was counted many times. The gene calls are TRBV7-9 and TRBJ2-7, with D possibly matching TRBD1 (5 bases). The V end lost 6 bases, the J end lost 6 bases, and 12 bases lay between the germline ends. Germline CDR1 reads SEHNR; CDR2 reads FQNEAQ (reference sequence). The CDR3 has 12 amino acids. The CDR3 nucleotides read TGTGCCAGCAGTATAGGGGTAGCCGAGCAGTACTTC. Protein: CASSIGVAEQYF.

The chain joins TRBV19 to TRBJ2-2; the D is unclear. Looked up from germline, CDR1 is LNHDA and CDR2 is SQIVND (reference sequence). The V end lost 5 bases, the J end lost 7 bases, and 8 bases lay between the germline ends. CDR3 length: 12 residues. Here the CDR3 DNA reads TGTGCCAGTAGTCCGGAAATCGGGGAGCTGTTTTTT. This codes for CASSPEIGELFF.

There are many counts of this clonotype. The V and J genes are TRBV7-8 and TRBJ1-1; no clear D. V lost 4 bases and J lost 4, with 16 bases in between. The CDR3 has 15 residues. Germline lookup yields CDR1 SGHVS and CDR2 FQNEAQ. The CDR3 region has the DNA TGTGCCAGCAGCTCCACAAGGAGCGCCAGCACTGAAGCTTTCTTT. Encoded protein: CASSSTRSASTEAFF.

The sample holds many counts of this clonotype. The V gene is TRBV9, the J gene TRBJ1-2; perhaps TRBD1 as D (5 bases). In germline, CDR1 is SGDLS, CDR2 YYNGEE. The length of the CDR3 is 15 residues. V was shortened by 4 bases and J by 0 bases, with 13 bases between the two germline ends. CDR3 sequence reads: CASSPRDLPNYGYTF. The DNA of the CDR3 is TGTGCCAGCAGCCCGAGGGACCTCCCTAACTATGGCTACACCTTC.

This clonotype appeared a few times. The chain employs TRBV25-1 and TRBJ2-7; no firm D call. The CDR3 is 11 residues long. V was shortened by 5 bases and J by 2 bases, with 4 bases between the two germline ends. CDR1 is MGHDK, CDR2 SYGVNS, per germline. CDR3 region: CASSTPYEQYF. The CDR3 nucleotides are TGTGCCAGCAGTACCCCCTACGAGCAGTACTTC.

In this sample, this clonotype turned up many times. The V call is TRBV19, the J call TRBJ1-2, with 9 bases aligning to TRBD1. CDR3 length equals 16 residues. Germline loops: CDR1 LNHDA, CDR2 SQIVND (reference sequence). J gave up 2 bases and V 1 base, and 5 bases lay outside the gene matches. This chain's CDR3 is CASSIGGGQGNYGYTF. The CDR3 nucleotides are TGTGCCAGTAGTATAGGCGGTGGACAGGGGAACTATGGCTACACCTTC.